This TCR beta chain originates from a study of blood T cell repertoires in COVID-19. Turning to the study itself: The study drew acute and convalescent COVID-19 samples from the United States, Italy and Spain. The cDNA or gDNA used as material had been derived from T cells, B-cell-depleted T cells, or PBMCs.

Methods used by the authors: Quantification of nucleated cells was approximated via reference gene primer amplification. Some clones are missing from TCRdb's copy, which holds only in-frame ones; the method was immunoSEQ multiplex PCR. That table furnishes V, J and clone size, whereas the DNA furnished D and trimming. The sample lists hundreds of thousands of clones, 88% occurring once. Trimming removed 4 bases from V and 0 bases from J, with 12 bases in between. CDR3 length: 15 amino acids. Looked up from germline, CDR1 is SGHDT and CDR2 is YYEEEE. The specimen was peripheral blood. This sequence joins TRBV5-6 and TRBJ2-3; D possibly corresponds to TRBD1 (5 bases). This sequence was found in a human donor in a cohort sampled during active COVID-19. The CDR3 DNA reads TGTGCCAGCAGCCAGGCAGGGCTGAGCACAGATACGCAGTATTTT. It is translated as CASSQAGLSTDTQYF.